The entry that follows covers one T cell receptor beta chain sequence. The data stem from a study of blood T cell repertoires in COVID-19. How the authors handled the data: Scientists estimated how many nucleated cells there were by amplifying reference gene primers. Some clones are missing from TCRdb's copy, which holds only in-frame ones; the method was immunoSEQ multiplex PCR. D and trimming come from the DNA, and the V and J calls and clone size come from that table. The table has just over 300,000 clones, just under 90% seen once. Trimming pared 6 bases from V and 1 base from J, leaving 15 bases between. Germline V gives CDR1 MNHEY, CDR2 SVGEGT. There are 15 residues in the CDR3.

Sequencing was performed on peripheral blood. The sequence was collected from a woman in her 30s with COVID-19, enrolled during active disease. The V and J genes are TRBV6-2 or TRBV6-3 and TRBJ2-5; D possibly corresponds to TRBD2 (5 bases). The CDR3 bases are TGTGCCAGCAGCGTACCCCTTGAGGGCCAAGAGACCCAGTACTTC. It codes for CASSVPLEGQETQYF.